Reported below is one TCR beta chain. This specimen comes from a study of blood T cell repertoires in COVID-19. Turning to the study itself: Some COVID-19 samples were acute and others convalescent; all came from the United States, Italy and Spain.

Original methodology: Reference gene primer amplification in the assay estimated nucleated cell counts. TCRdb keeps only in-frame clones here, not all; method: immunoSEQ multiplex PCR. V, J and clone size are those of that table, while D and trimming were read from the DNA. The sample has some 240,000 clones; around 84% are singletons. Unmatched junction bases numbered 5, after V lost 6 bases and J lost 4 bases. Looked up from germline, CDR1 is MNHEY and CDR2 is SMNVEV (reference sequence). The CDR3 spans 14 residues. Sequencing was done on a sample of peripheral blood. This sequence originates from a man aged 45-65 years with active or convalescent COVID-19. The chain links TRBV27 to TRBJ1-2, with TRBD1 matching over 10 bases. This chain's CDR3 is CASRETGGTYGYTF. The CDR3 DNA sequence: TGTGCCAGCAGAGAGACAGGGGGCACCTATGGCTACACCTTC.